A single sample gave rise to the 25 T cell receptor beta chains below, sequenced in a study of blood T cell repertoires in COVID-19. Profiling relied on immunoSEQ multiplex PCR, and the TCRdb table lists in-frame clones only, not all of them. Here the sample spans 270,000 or so clones, roughly nine tenths being singletons. Sequencing was done on a sample of peripheral blood. The receptors derive from a woman in her twenties or thirties with COVID-19, enrolled during active disease.

This clone occurred a few times. V and J are TRBV9 and TRBJ1-1; TRBD1 matches at 7 bases. This CDR3 is 18 amino acids long. CDR1 SGDLS and CDR2 YYNGEE come from the germline V gene. The V segment lost 0 bases and the J segment 0 bases; nucleotides outside the gene matches: 11. DNA of the CDR3: TGTGCCAGCAGCGTAGTGGCTGGGACAGCATCCATGAACACTGAAGCTTTCTTT. Residues: CASSVVAGTASMNTEAFF.

Regarding this clone: Within the sample, other DNA sequences also encode this same CDR3. The J gene is TRBJ2-7, the V gene TRBV5-1; D might be TRBD1 (6 bases). The CDR3 consists of 14 residues. Trimming pared 0 bases from V and 3 bases from J, leaving 10 bases between. Germline V gene lookup returns CDR1 SGHRS and CDR2 YFSETQ. The CDR3 protein is CASSLVTGSYEQYF. The DNA for the CDR3 is TGCGCCAGCAGCTTGGTAACAGGGAGCTACGAGCAGTACTTC.

V usage is TRBV30 and J usage is TRBJ2-4; 7 bases are a match to TRBD1. J gave up 0 bases and V 3 bases, and 5 bases lay outside the gene matches. The germline CDR1 and CDR2 sequences are GTSNPN and SVGIG (reference sequence). CDR3 length equals 15 residues. CDR3 region: CAWSSQGKAKNIQYF. CDR3 sequence (DNA): TGTGCCTGGAGCTCACAGGGGAAAGCCAAAAACATTCAGTACTTC. Full variable domain (rest looked up from reference TRBV30 and TRBJ2-4): SQTIHQWPATLVQPVGSPLSLECTVEGTSNPNLYWYRQAAGRGLQLLFYSVGIGQISSEVPQNLSASRPQDRQFILSSKKLLLSDSGFYLCAWSSQGKAKNIQYFGAGTRLSVL.

The chain carries TRBV14 and TRBJ1-2, with a possible D match to TRBD1 (6 bases). There are 14 residues in the CDR3. The V end was cut by 0 bases, the J end by 4 bases, with 9 bases between. Germline values: CDR1 SGHDN, CDR2 FVKESK. In nucleotides, the CDR3 is TGTGCCAGCAGCCAAGATGGACAGTTCTATGGCTACACCTTC. Residues: CASSQDGQFYGYTF.

The chain recombines TRBV19 with TRBJ2-2; no definite D call. This CDR3 has 14 amino acids. The germline V gene encodes CDR1 LNHDA and CDR2 SQIVND (reference sequence). V dropped 2 bases and J dropped 4 bases, with 8 bases sitting between them. The chain's CDR3 is CASSIPGPTGELFF. CDR3 in DNA: TGTGCCAGTAGTATACCCGGTCCCACCGGGGAGCTGTTTTTT.

This chain uses TRBV28 with TRBJ1-2; 8 bases agree with TRBD1. The junction had 8 bases not matched to a gene; V was cut back by 5 bases and J by 3 bases. Germline V gives CDR1 MDHEN, CDR2 SYDVKM. The CDR3 runs to 15 residues. As DNA, the CDR3 is TGTGCCAGCAGTACCCCCGCAGGGGGCGACTATGGCTACACCTTC. Translating gives CASSTPAGGDYGYTF.

The V and J genes are TRBV4-1 and TRBJ1-2, with D uncertain. Germline V gives CDR1 MGHRA, CDR2 YSYEKL. CDR3 length: 13 amino acids. Trimming stripped 1 base from V and 4 bases from J, with 7 bases between. The CDR3 spells CASSQGAPYGYTF. CDR3 coding DNA: TGCGCCAGCAGCCAAGGGGCACCCTATGGCTACACCTTC.

The V gene is TRBV5-1, the J gene TRBJ2-1, with TRBD2 identical over 9 bases. Germline-derived CDR1 and CDR2 are SGHRS and YFSETQ. The length of the CDR3 is 15 residues. V shed 4 bases and J 5 bases; nucleotides not matched to a gene: 7. The DNA of the CDR3 is TGCGCCAGCAGCCCCTCACCTAGCGGGGACAATGAGCAGTTCTTC. Translated: CASSPSPSGDNEQFF. The variable domain in full, completed from reference TRBV5-1 and TRBJ2-1, reads KAGVTQTPRYLIKTRGQQVTLSCSPISGHRSVSWYQQTPGQGLQFLFEYFSETQRNKGNFPGRFSGRQFSNSRSEMNVSTLELGDSALYLCASSPSPSGDNEQFFGPGTRLTVL.

This chain connects TRBV6-5 to TRBJ1-5; 11 bases fit TRBD1. This CDR3 comprises 15 residues. V shed 6 bases, J shed 2 bases, and the junction held 3 bases outside the gene matches. In germline, CDR1 is MNHEY, CDR2 SVGAGI. CDR3 nucleotide sequence: TGTGCCAGCAGGCTGGGACAGGGGGGCAATCAGCCCCAGCATTTT. Amino acid sequence: CASRLGQGGNQPQHF.

The rearrangement joins TRBV19 to TRBJ1-2; TRBD1 matches at 9 bases. This CDR3 is built from 14 residues. CDR1 and CDR2 from the germline V gene are LNHDA and SQIVND (reference sequence). V lost 5 bases to trimming and J lost 5 bases; unmatched junction nucleotides: 6. The CDR3 nucleotides are TGTGCCAGTAGTTCCGGGACAGGGCCTTATGGCTACACCTTC. Translating gives CASSSGTGPYGYTF.

V usage is TRBV21-1 and J usage is TRBJ2-7; whether TRBD2, the table's D call, matches the DNA was not checked. TRBV21-1 is a documented pseudogene. This CDR3 has 20 amino acids. In nucleotides, the CDR3 is TGTGCCAGCAGCCCATACCTCCTCACGGGTCAAAGGTTACCTCTTTACGAGCAGTACTTC. Its translation: CASSPYLLTGQRLPLYEQYF.

The J gene is TRBJ1-1, the V gene TRBV21-1. TRBV21-1 is termed a pseudogene. The CDR3 runs to 14 residues. CDR3 residues: CASSGRLPNTEAFF. The DNA of the CDR3 is TGTGCCAGCAGCGGGAGACTACCGAACACTGAAGCTTTCTTT.

This clone appeared a few times. The chain recombines TRBV12-3 or TRBV12-4 with TRBJ1-1; a possible D gene is TRBD1 (6 bases). Trimming removed 5 bases at V and 5 bases at J, with 9 bases between. The CDR3 runs to 12 residues. This chain's CDR3 is CASSAGETEAFF. The CDR3 DNA sequence: TGTGCCAGCAGTGCAGGGGAGACTGAAGCTTTCTTT.

The CDR3 coding sequence is TGTGCCAGCTCACTTAGCGACAGGGTGGGCCCCCAGCATTTT. Amino acids: CASSLSDRVGPQHF. This rearrangement joins TRBV18 to TRBJ1-5; 7 positions match TRBD1. The CDR3 has 14 residues. The V segment lost 4 bases and the J segment 10 bases; nucleotides outside the gene matches: 10. Germline loops: CDR1 KGHSH, CDR2 LQKENI. The full variable domain, with the rest looked up from reference TRBV18 and TRBJ1-5, is NAGVMQNPRHLVRRRGQEARLRCSPMKGHSHVYWYRQLPEEGLKFMVYLQKENIIDESGMPKERFSAEFPKEGPSILRIQQVVRGDSAAYFCASSLSDRVGPQHFGDGTRLSIL.

V and J are TRBV11-2 and TRBJ2-7, with 7 bases aligning to TRBD1. Germline lookup yields CDR1 SGHAT and CDR2 FQNNGV. The CDR3 extends over 14 amino acids. V trimming: 7 bases; J trimming: 1 base; junction bases outside the gene matches: 7. DNA for the CDR3: TGTGCCAGCATCAACCGGGACAGATCCTACGAGCAGTACTTC. Its protein product is CASINRDRSYEQYF.

The rearrangement joins TRBV4-1 to TRBJ1-6, with 9 bases aligning to TRBD1. Looked up from germline, CDR1 is MGHRA and CDR2 is YSYEKL. V lost 1 base, J lost 7 bases, and 5 bases stayed unmatched. This CDR3 comprises 16 residues. CDR3 bases: TGCGCCAGCAGCCAAGCGACAGGGGGGAGGAATTCACCCCTCCACTTT. Its protein is CASSQATGGRNSPLHF.

This clone has only one observation. The chain uses TRBV6-4 and TRBJ2-2; maybe TRBD2 (5 bases). The V gene's germline CDR1 is MRHNA and CDR2 SNTAGT. V was cut by 7 bases and J by 0 bases, with 15 bases left in between. The CDR3 covers 16 residues. The CDR3 is CASTRGIVSNTGELFF. CDR3 DNA sequence: TGTGCCAGCACCAGAGGGATCGTTTCGAACACCGGGGAGCTGTTTTTT.

The chain carries TRBV7-9 and TRBJ2-7; unclear D gene. The V end lost 5 bases, the J end lost 3 bases, and 5 bases lay between the germline ends. There are 11 residues in the CDR3. Germline V gives CDR1 SEHNR, CDR2 FQNEAQ (reference sequence). DNA of the CDR3: TGTGCCAGCAGCGACAACTACGAGCAGTACTTC. The encoded protein is CASSDNYEQYF.

This clone came up a few times. The chain couples TRBV11-2 to TRBJ2-2; 16 bases match TRBD2. The V and J ends lost 5 bases and 9 bases, in that order; junction bases with no gene match: 6. Germline V gene lookup returns CDR1 SGHAT and CDR2 FQNNGV. This CDR3 has 16 amino acids. The CDR3: CASSRGLAGGPRELFF. The CDR3 DNA follows: TGTGCCAGCAGCCGGGGACTAGCGGGGGGGCCGAGGGAGCTGTTTTTT.

The chain links TRBV18 to TRBJ1-2; D possibly corresponds to TRBD1 (5 bases). The length of the CDR3 is 13 residues. Germline CDR1 and CDR2: KGHSH and LQKENI. Trimming pared 7 bases from V and 6 bases from J, leaving 15 bases between. The CDR3 DNA follows: TGTGCCAGCTACCCGATAGGGGAAGATGGCTACACCTTC. Its translation is CASYPIGEDGYTF.

The chain recombines TRBV2 with TRBJ2-5; weak D call: TRBD2 (6 bases). The CDR3 sequence is 13 residues long. Germline V gene lookup returns CDR1 SNHLY and CDR2 FYNNEI. V was clipped by 6 bases and J by 4 bases, with 12 bases between them. The CDR3 DNA is TGTGCCAGCAGCTGGGGGGATGGAGAGACCCAGTACTTC. It specifies CASSWGDGETQYF. The complete variable domain, with remaining parts taken from reference TRBV2 and TRBJ2-5, reads EPEVTQTPSHQVTQMGQEVILRCVPISNHLYFYWYRQILGQKVEFLVSFYNNEISEKSEIFDDQFSVERPDGSNFTLKIRSTKLEDSAMYFCASSWGDGETQYFGPGTRLLVL.

CDR3 region: CASSQGTAVYYGYTF. Here the CDR3 DNA reads TGTGCCAGCAGCCAAGGGACAGCGGTATACTATGGCTACACCTTC. The chain has TRBV14 and TRBJ1-2; a weak D match, TRBD1 (6 bases). Trimming took off 1 base at V and 3 bases at J, with 12 bases between the two ends. The CDR3 is 15 amino acids. Germline lookup yields CDR1 SGHDN and CDR2 FVKESK.

This rearrangement joins TRBV3-1 (or the pseudogene TRBV3-2) to TRBJ2-7; possibly TRBD1 for D (5 bases). Germline V lookup: CDR1 LGHDT, CDR2 YNNKEL (reference sequence). V dropped 9 bases and J dropped 1 base, with 16 bases sitting between them. CDR3 size: 14 residues. CDR3 sequence: CARGAGWISYEQYF. The CDR3, as DNA: TGTGCCAGAGGGGCAGGGTGGATATCCTACGAGCAGTACTTC.

V usage is TRBV28 and J usage is TRBJ2-4; 7 nucleotides align to TRBD2. Germline assignment: CDR1 MDHEN and CDR2 SYDVKM. This CDR3 is built from 15 residues. V was clipped by 3 bases and J by 4 bases; unmatched bases: 6. Here the CDR3 DNA reads TGTGCCAGCAGTTTGAATGGCGGGGGAAAAAACATTCAGTACTTC. It yields the protein CASSLNGGGKNIQYF.

The gene calls are TRBV6-1 and TRBJ1-5, with D uncertain. The germline CDR1 and CDR2 sequences are MNHNS and SASEGT. Trimming stripped 3 bases from V and 3 bases from J, with 9 bases between. The CDR3 length is 14 residues. The CDR3 reads CASSDDMINQPQHF. CDR3 sequence (DNA): TGTGCCAGCAGTGACGACATGATCAATCAGCCCCAGCATTTT.